The clone carrying this T cell receptor beta chain turned up a few times. Samples came from axillary lymph nodes draining the breast cancer. The sample belongs to a study of breast tumors, draining lymph nodes, adjacent tissues. The germline gives CDR1 MNHNY, CDR2 SVGAGI (reference sequence). The V and J ends lost 4 bases and 10 bases respectively, with 16 bases between them. The CDR3 totals 14 residues. TCRdb ran MiXCR on the multiplex PCR reads and lists one entry per CDR3 protein. The sample has a few hundred thousand distinct CDR3 sequences, less than 40% seen once. The sample taken for sequencing was axillary lymph node tissue. The chain is built from TRBV6-6 and TRBJ1-4; unclear D gene. The TCR comes from a female donor with breast cancer. Some clones in this sample may be carry-over from other donors' samples. The CDR3: CASSLDLGKRKLFF. The CDR3 DNA reads as TGTGCCAGCAGTTTGGACCTGGGGAAACGAAAACTGTTTTTT.